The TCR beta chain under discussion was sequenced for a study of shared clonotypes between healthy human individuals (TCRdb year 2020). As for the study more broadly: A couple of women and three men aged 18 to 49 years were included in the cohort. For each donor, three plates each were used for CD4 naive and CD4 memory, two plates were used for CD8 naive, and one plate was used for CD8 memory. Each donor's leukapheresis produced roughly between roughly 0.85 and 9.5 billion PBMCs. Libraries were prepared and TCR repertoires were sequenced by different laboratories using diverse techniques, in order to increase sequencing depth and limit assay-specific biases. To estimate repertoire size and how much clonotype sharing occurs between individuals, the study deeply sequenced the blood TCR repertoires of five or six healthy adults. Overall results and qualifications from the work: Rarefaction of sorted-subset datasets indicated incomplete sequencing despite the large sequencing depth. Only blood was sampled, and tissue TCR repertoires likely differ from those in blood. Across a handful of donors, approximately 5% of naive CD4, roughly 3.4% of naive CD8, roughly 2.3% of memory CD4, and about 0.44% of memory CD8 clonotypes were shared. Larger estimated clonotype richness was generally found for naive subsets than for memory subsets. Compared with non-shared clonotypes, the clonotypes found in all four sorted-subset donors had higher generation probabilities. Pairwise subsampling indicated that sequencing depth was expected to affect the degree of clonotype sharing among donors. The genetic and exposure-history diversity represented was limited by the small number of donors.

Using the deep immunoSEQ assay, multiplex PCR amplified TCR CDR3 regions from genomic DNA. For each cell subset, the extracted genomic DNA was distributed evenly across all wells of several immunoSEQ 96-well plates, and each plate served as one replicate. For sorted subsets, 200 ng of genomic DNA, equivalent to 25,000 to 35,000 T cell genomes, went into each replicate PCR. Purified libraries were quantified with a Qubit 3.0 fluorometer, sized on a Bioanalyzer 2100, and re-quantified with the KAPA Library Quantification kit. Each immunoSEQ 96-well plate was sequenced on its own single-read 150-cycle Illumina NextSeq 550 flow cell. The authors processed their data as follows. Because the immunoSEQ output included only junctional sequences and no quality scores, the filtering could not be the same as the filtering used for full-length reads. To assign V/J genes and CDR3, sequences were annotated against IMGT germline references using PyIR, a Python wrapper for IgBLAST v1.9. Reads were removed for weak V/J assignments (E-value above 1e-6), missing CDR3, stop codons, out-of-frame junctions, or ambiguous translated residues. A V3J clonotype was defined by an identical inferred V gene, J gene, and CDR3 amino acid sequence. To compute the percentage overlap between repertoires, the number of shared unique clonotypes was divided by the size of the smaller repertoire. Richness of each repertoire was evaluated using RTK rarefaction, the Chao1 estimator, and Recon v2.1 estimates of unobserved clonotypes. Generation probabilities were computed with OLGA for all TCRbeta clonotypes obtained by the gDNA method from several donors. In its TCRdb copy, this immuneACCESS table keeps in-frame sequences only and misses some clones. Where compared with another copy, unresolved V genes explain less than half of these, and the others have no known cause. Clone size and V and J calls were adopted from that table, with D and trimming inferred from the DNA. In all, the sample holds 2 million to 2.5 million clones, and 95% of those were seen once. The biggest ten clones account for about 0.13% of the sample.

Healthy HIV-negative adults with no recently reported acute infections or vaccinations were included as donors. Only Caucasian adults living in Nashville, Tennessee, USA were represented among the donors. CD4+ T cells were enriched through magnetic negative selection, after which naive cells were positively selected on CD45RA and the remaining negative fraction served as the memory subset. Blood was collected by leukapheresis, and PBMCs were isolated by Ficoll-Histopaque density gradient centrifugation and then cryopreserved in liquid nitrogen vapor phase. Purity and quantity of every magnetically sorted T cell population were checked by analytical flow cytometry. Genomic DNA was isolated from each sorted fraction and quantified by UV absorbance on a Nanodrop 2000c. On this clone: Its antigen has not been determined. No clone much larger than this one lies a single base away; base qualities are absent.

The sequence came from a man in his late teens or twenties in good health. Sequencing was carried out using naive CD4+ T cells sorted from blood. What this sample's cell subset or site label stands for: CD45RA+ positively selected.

CDR3 sequence: CASSEGMQPQHF. The DNA sequence is as follows: TGTGCCAGCAGTGAAGGAATGCAGCCCCAGCATTTT. The V and J segments used are TRBV6-1 and TRBJ1-5, with the D gene call left open. The CDR3 runs 12 residues from the cysteine to the phenylalanine. The only DNA kept is the CDR3, 36 bases in frame from the first base. Trimming costs V 1 base and J 7 bases, and their ends lie 5 bases apart. The germline V gene gives CDR1 as MNHNS and CDR2 as SASEGT.